These 27 T cell receptor beta chains were sequenced from one sample in a study of T-cell memory formation after mild COVID-19. Via MiXCR, TCRdb re-called the 5' RACE reads, giving one row per CDR3 protein. The sample carries 110,000 to 150,000 distinct CDR3 sequences, around 15% recorded once. The sequenced sample was PBMCs or a T cell subset sorted from them (not recorded which). The receptors shown here come from an adult woman who had mild COVID-19 (a few samples of this study predate the infection). Cell type and time point are not known.

The chain recombines TRBV7-9 with TRBJ2-2, with D unclear. The CDR3 runs to 16 residues. Trimming took off 1 base at V and 7 bases at J, with 16 bases between the two ends. Germline loops: CDR1 SEHNR, CDR2 FQNEAQ (reference sequence). DNA for the CDR3: TGTGCCAGCAGCTTAGAGAGTCAGAGACTTAACGGGGAGCTGTTTTTT. This encodes CASSLESQRLNGELFF. The full variable domain, in which reference TRBV7-9 and TRBJ2-2 provide the parts outside the CDR3, is DTGVSQNPRHKITKRGQNVTFRCDPISEHNRLYWYRQTLGQGPEFLTYFQNEAQLEKSRLLSDRFSAERPKGSFSTLEIQRTEQGDSAMYLCASSLESQRLNGELFFGEGSRLTVL.

The chain uses TRBV6-5 and TRBJ2-3; 9 bases match TRBD2. CDR3 length: 16 amino acids. J was trimmed by 2 bases and V by 8 bases; bases with no gene match: 11. CDR1 is MNHEY and CDR2 is SVGAGI in the germline V gene. CDR3 sequence reads: CASRTSVHSITDTQYF. The CDR3 DNA follows: TGTGCCAGCCGGACTAGCGTACACTCTATCACAGATACGCAGTATTTT.

The chain carries TRBV7-8 and TRBJ2-1; 10 bases line up with TRBD2. Trimming removed 5 bases from V and 4 bases from J; junction bases left unmatched: 11. From germline, CDR1 is SGHVS and CDR2 FQNEAQ. The CDR3 contains 17 residues. The chain's CDR3 is CASSTRLAGDTYNEQFF. The CDR3, as DNA: TGTGCCAGCAGCACCCGACTAGCGGGCGATACATACAATGAGCAGTTCTTC.

Concerning this clonotype: The junction and the germline gene differ at one end; a read error may be behind it. This sequence joins TRBV11-2 and TRBJ2-7; perhaps TRBD2 as D (5 bases). Germline loops: CDR1 SGHAT, CDR2 FQNNGV. The CDR3 has 13 amino acids. This CDR3 is CASSSTDPGEPEF. DNA for the CDR3: TGTGCCAGCAGCTCCACCGATCCCGGGGAACCCGAATTC. The full variable domain, in which reference TRBV11-2 and TRBJ2-7 provide the parts outside the CDR3, is EAGVAQSPRYKIIEKRQSVAFWCNPISGHATLYWYQQILGQGPKLLIQFQNNGVVDDSQLPKDRFSAERLKGVDSTLKIQPAKLEDSAVYLCASSSTDPGEPEFGPGTRLTVT.

This clonotype was detected a few times. This chain links TRBV5-5 with TRBJ1-1; no firm D call. The V gene's germline CDR1 is SGHKS and CDR2 YYEKEE (reference sequence). This CDR3 is built from 13 residues. Trimming stripped 1 base from V and 3 bases from J, with 7 bases between. CDR3 in amino acids: CASSLFVDTEAFF. In nucleotides, the CDR3 is TGTGCCAGCAGCTTGTTCGTCGACACTGAAGCTTTCTTT.

This clonotype was observed a few times. V is TRBV7-2 and J is TRBJ2-1; 7 bases align to TRBD2. The germline CDR1 and CDR2 sequences are SGHTA and FQGNSA. With V trimmed by 1 base and J by 5 bases, 17 bases remained unmatched. This CDR3 spans 19 amino acids. The CDR3 DNA follows: TGTGCCAGCAGCTTAGAGATTCCTGCAGGACTAGTATTAGACAATGAGCAGTTCTTC. Amino acids: CASSLEIPAGLVLDNEQFF.

This clonotype was counted only a few times. The chain joins TRBV11-1 to TRBJ2-1, with D unclear. V gave up 2 bases and J gave up 0 bases, with 11 bases separating them. This CDR3 has 16 residues. The germline V gene encodes CDR1 SGHAT and CDR2 FQDESV (reference sequence). This CDR3 is CASSLSSAGSYNEQFF. The CDR3 nucleotides read TGTGCCAGCAGCTTATCGAGCGCAGGCTCCTACAATGAGCAGTTCTTC.

The rearrangement uses TRBV7-3 and TRBJ1-3; D ambiguous. The CDR3 extends over 13 amino acids. The ends were cut back, 4 bases at V and 4 bases at J, with 8 bases in the middle. Germline V lookup: CDR1 SGHTA, CDR2 FQGTGA. CDR3 sequence: CASSSYPGNTIYF. The CDR3 coding sequence is TGTGCCAGCAGCTCTTATCCGGGAAACACCATATATTTT.

This chain connects TRBV7-9 to TRBJ1-4; D gene unclear. The CDR3 runs 15 residues. Trimming cost V 4 bases and J 8 bases, with 17 bases left between them. Germline V CDR1 and CDR2: SEHNR, FQNEAQ (reference sequence). The CDR3 sequence is CASSSRVLIGEKLFF. For the CDR3, the DNA is TGTGCCAGCAGCTCCCGGGTCCTCATAGGGGAAAAACTGTTTTTT. Full variable domain (remainder filled in from reference TRBV7-9 and TRBJ1-4): DTGVSQNPRHKITKRGQNVTFRCDPISEHNRLYWYRQTLGQGPEFLTYFQNEAQLEKSRLLSDRFSAERPKGSFSTLEIQRTEQGDSAMYLCASSSRVLIGEKLFFGSGTQLSVL.

Worth noting for this clonotype: Because the CDR3's place on the DNA is in doubt, the DNA is left out and the CDR3 is given as listed by TCRdb. CDR3 sequence reads: CASSVVGSGSPELYF. The V and J genes are TRBV9 and TRBJ2-7; whether TRBD2, the table's D call, matches the DNA was not checked. Germline V CDR1 and CDR2: SGDLS, YYNGEE. The CDR3 comprises 15 residues, both ends counted.

Many counts were recorded for this clonotype. This chain connects TRBV29-1 to TRBJ2-3, with 9 positions matching TRBD1. Germline CDR1 is SQVTM and CDR2 is ANQGSEA. CDR3 length: 13 residues. J gave up 3 bases and V 3 bases, and 1 base lay outside the gene matches. In DNA, the CDR3 is TGCAGCGTTGACGGGACAGGGACAGATACGCAGTATTTT. Translated, it gives CSVDGTGTDTQYF.

This clonotype was detected a few times. V usage is TRBV4-1 and J usage is TRBJ2-7; tentatively, D is TRBD1 (5 bases). V gave up 3 bases and J gave up 3 bases, with 12 bases separating them. Germline V gives CDR1 MGHRA, CDR2 YSYEKL. The CDR3 covers 14 residues. The CDR3 loop reads CASSHIGAGYEQYF. In DNA form, the CDR3 reads TGCGCCAGCAGCCATATAGGGGCAGGCTACGAGCAGTACTTC.

This clonotype was found a few times. V and J are TRBV5-1 and TRBJ2-1; 12 positions match TRBD2. The junction had 5 bases not matched to a gene; V was cut back by 4 bases and J by 0 bases. CDR3 length: 17 residues. The germline CDR1 and CDR2 sequences are SGHRS and YFSETQ. For the CDR3, the DNA is TGCGCCAGCAGCCCCGGACTAGCGGGAAGCTCCTACAATGAGCAGTTCTTC. Its protein is CASSPGLAGSSYNEQFF.

V and J are TRBV9 and TRBJ1-6; D is unresolved. With 3 bases removed from V and 0 bases from J, the gap between germline ends came to 19 bases. The CDR3 is made up of 19 amino acids. Germline CDR1 SGDLS, CDR2 YYNGEE. CDR3 DNA: TGTGCCAGCAGCGACTCGACCGTTCAACCTAGCTCCTATAATTCACCCCTCCACTTT. As protein: CASSDSTVQPSSYNSPLHF.

The rearrangement links TRBV27 to TRBJ2-5; TRBD2 agrees at 10 bases. This CDR3 is 14 amino acids long. Germline lookup yields CDR1 MNHEY and CDR2 SMNVEV (reference sequence). V lost 8 bases, J lost 5 bases, and 8 bases stayed unmatched. In nucleotides, the CDR3 is TGTGCCAGCCACCATAGGGGACTAGCGGAGACCCAGTACTTC. Its translation: CASHHRGLAETQYF.

This clonotype was observed a single time. V usage is TRBV6-6 and J usage is TRBJ2-1; D is perhaps TRBD2 (5 bases). This CDR3 has 15 residues. Germline CDR1 reads MNHNY; CDR2 reads SVGAGI (reference sequence). V was clipped by 6 bases and J by 0 bases, with 12 bases between them. The CDR3, as DNA: TGTGCCAGCAGCCTCATAGCGTTCTCCTACAATGAGCAGTTCTTC. Its translation: CASSLIAFSYNEQFF.

The chain links TRBV6-5 to TRBJ2-3; TRBD2 matches 11 bases. CDR3 size: 15 residues. The germline CDR1 and CDR2 sequences are MNHEY and SVGAGI. V lost 6 bases to trimming and J lost 1 base; unmatched junction nucleotides: 3. The CDR3 region has the DNA TGTGCCAGCAGGGCACTAGCGGGGGGCACAGATACGCAGTATTTT. Protein: CASRALAGGTDTQYF.

This clonotype came up a few times. V gene TRBV4-3 combines with J gene TRBJ2-7; TRBD1 agrees at 8 bases. The V gene's germline CDR1 is LGHNA and CDR2 YSLEER. CDR3 length: 13 residues. The ends lost 0 bases at V and 6 bases at J; junction bases unmatched: 1. The CDR3 DNA is TGCGCCAGCAGCCAAGACAGGGGGCTCGAGCAGTACTTC. It is translated as CASSQDRGLEQYF.

The rearrangement joins TRBV13 to TRBJ2-3; D is uncertain. V was shortened by 8 bases and J by 2 bases, with 8 bases between the two germline ends. Germline CDR1 PRHDT, CDR2 FYEKMQ (reference sequence). The CDR3 length is 12 residues. In DNA form, the CDR3 reads TGTGCCAGCGCCTTCTCCACAGATACGCAGTATTTT. Residues: CASAFSTDTQYF.

The chain recombines TRBV7-9 with TRBJ2-2; D gene ambiguous. This CDR3 is built from 14 residues. Trimming removed 2 bases from V and 3 bases from J, with 7 bases in between. Germline values: CDR1 SEHNR, CDR2 FQNEAQ (reference sequence). The CDR3 region is CASSLMADTGELFF. The CDR3 nucleotides are TGTGCCAGCAGCTTAATGGCGGACACCGGGGAGCTGTTTTTT.

The chain couples TRBV4-1 to TRBJ1-4; TRBD1 agrees at 10 bases. Germline trimming cut 4 bases from V and 6 bases from J; bases unmatched to any gene: 2. Germline V lookup: CDR1 MGHRA, CDR2 YSYEKL. The CDR3 consists of 14 residues. CDR3 sequence reads: CASSPGQGHEKLFF. The CDR3 DNA sequence: TGCGCCAGCAGCCCGGGACAGGGGCATGAAAAACTGTTTTTT.

This clonotype showed up just once. The genes are TRBV7-1 and TRBJ2-7; 13 bases match TRBD2. TRBV7-1 is assigned to the ORF class and has an uncertain function. CDR3 length: 18 residues. The trim removed 5 bases at V and 1 base at J, leaving 11 bases unmatched. The CDR3: CASSPGTSGAYYSYEQYF. The CDR3 DNA sequence: TGTGCCAGCAGCCCAGGGACTAGCGGGGCGTACTATTCCTACGAGCAGTACTTC.

This clonotype has a handful of counts. The V gene is TRBV25-1, the J gene TRBJ1-5; the D gene is possibly TRBD1 (5 bases). The CDR3 covers 14 residues. CDR1 is MGHDK, CDR2 SYGVNS, per germline. V gave up 2 bases and J gave up 5 bases, with 10 bases separating them. The CDR3: CASSERTLDQPQHF. The CDR3 nucleotides read TGTGCCAGCAGTGAAAGGACACTGGATCAGCCCCAGCATTTT. The full variable domain, rest sourced from reference TRBV25-1 and TRBJ1-5, is EADIYQTPRYLVIGTGKKITLECSQTMGHDKMYWYQQDPGMELHLIHYSYGVNSTEKGDLSSESTVSRIRTEHFPLTLESARPSHTSQYLCASSERTLDQPQHFGDGTRLSIL.

This clonotype was seen only a few times. This chain links TRBV4-3 with TRBJ2-2, with a weak D call TRBD2 (6 bases). The CDR3 has 15 residues. From germline, CDR1 is LGHNA and CDR2 YSLEER. Trimming shortened V by 0 bases and J by 5 bases, and 10 bases separated the two germline ends. CDR3 DNA: TGCGCCAGCAGCCAAGATGGACTAACGACCGGGGAGCTGTTTTTT. This encodes CASSQDGLTTGELFF.

Here the CDR3 DNA reads TGTGCCAGCAGTCTCCCCAGACAGGGGACTTTATCCGGGGAGCTGTTTTTT. Translating it yields CASSLPRQGTLSGELFF. J is TRBJ2-2 and V is TRBV7-9; TRBD1 aligns across 8 bases. Germline V gene sequence: CDR1 SEHNR, CDR2 FQNEAQ (reference sequence). The CDR3 contains 17 residues. The ends lost 6 bases at V and 6 bases at J; junction bases unmatched: 15.

Ten or more counts support this clonotype. The gene calls are TRBV7-9 and TRBJ2-1; 7 bases are a match to TRBD2. Losses at the gene ends were 2 bases for V and 2 bases for J; bases not matched to a gene: 6. Germline assignment: CDR1 SEHNR and CDR2 FQNEAQ (reference sequence). CDR3 length equals 16 residues. CDR3 in DNA: TGTGCCAGCAGCTTACTAGCGGATGGCCCCTACAATGAGCAGTTCTTC. This translates into CASSLLADGPYNEQFF.

This clonotype has only a few counts. The genes are TRBV12-3 or TRBV12-4 and TRBJ2-7, with 11 bases matching TRBD1. There are 15 residues in the CDR3. V lost 5 bases, J lost 3 bases, and 6 bases stayed unmatched. The CDR3 DNA reads as TGTGCCAGCAGTCCCCCCGGGACAGGGGGCTACGAGCAGTACTTC. It encodes CASSPPGTGGYEQYF.